The rows below give T cell receptor beta chains drawn from one sample of a study of blood T cell repertoires in COVID-19. Only in-frame clones appear in the TCRdb table, and some are missing; sequencing was by immunoSEQ multiplex PCR. The data show around 100,000 clones, over 65% seen once. Source material: peripheral blood. These receptors originate from a human donor in a cohort sampled during active COVID-19. Each CDR3 is given with its conserved first and last residue. A D gene is named only where the DNA matches it firmly. Some rows have no size entry. The others give once, few or many, or a class for an expanded clone.

D gene	CDR3 length	clone size	V gene	J gene	CDR3 protein	CDR3 DNA
TRBD1	14	.	TRBV19	TRBJ2-1	CATNQQGAPVEQFF	TGTGCCACCAATCAACAGGGGGCGCCGGTTGAGCAGTTCTTC
.	18	.	TRBV3-1/TRBV3-2	TRBJ1-3	CASSLSPAGGFSGNTIYF	TGTGCCAGCAGCCTCTCGCCGGCAGGAGGATTTTCTGGAAACACCATATATTTT
.	13	.	TRBV19	TRBJ1-1	CASRGGLRDEAFF	TGTGCCAGTAGGGGGGGGTTGCGAGATGAAGCTTTCTTT
.	14	few	TRBV18	TRBJ1-1	CASSPQTENTEAFF	TGTGCCAGCTCACCACAGACAGAGAACACTGAAGCTTTCTTT
TRBD1	15	.	TRBV25-1	TRBJ2-1	CASSEGGTGSNEQFF	TGTGCCAGCAGTGAGGGGGGGACAGGGTCCAATGAGCAGTTCTTC
.	16	.	TRBV9	TRBJ2-2	CASTKGVGINTGELFF	TGTGCCAGCACCAAGGGGGTGGGGATCAACACCGGGGAGCTGTTTTTT
TRBD1	15	.	TRBV7-3	TRBJ2-6	CASSSGGAGANVLTF	TGTGCCAGCAGCTCAGGGGGAGCTGGGGCCAACGTCCTGACTTTC
.	15	once	TRBV15	TRBJ2-3	CATSRDGRYSDTQYF	TGTGCCACCAGCAGAGATGGTCGGTATTCAGATACGCAGTATTTT
TRBD1	12	.	TRBV29-1	TRBJ1-1	CSVAGTGIVAFF	TGCAGCGTAGCCGGGACAGGGATTGTGGCTTTCTTT
.	13	.	TRBV7-3	TRBJ2-7	CASSPSRGREQYF	TGTGCCAGCAGCCCATCCAGGGGTCGCGAGCAGTACTTC
TRBD1	14	.	TRBV25-1	TRBJ1-6	CASSGDRAHSPLHF	TGTGCCAGCAGTGGGGACAGGGCGCATTCACCCCTCCACTTT
TRBD1	14	.	TRBV10-3	TRBJ1-3	CAAKQGARGNTIYF	TGTGCCGCCAAACAGGGGGCAAGAGGAAACACCATATATTTT
TRBD2	13	.	TRBV2	TRBJ2-2	CASRAGLDGELFF	TGTGCCAGCAGGGCCGGACTAGACGGGGAGCTGTTTTTT
.	12	.	TRBV12-3/TRBV12-4	TRBJ2-7	CASSSRDYEQYF	TGTGCCAGCAGCTCCAGGGACTACGAGCAGTACTTC
.	20	.	TRBV5-1	TRBJ1-3	CASSPNQGHGWVWVDNTIYF	TGCGCCAGCAGCCCCAACCAAGGACATGGATGGGTTTGGGTAGACAACACCATATATTTT
.	13	.	TRBV18	TRBJ1-1	CASSNQENTEAFF	TGTGCCAGCTCAAATCAGGAGAACACTGAAGCTTTCTTT
TRBD2	15	once	TRBV18	TRBJ2-7	CASSTGLAGVYEQYF	TGTGCCAGCTCAACTGGTCTAGCGGGGGTCTACGAGCAGTACTTC
.	16	.	TRBV5-1	TRBJ2-5	CASSLGYTTGLETQYF	TGCGCCAGCAGCTTGGGATACACTACAGGGTTGGAGACCCAGTACTTC
TRBD2	18	.	TRBV19	TRBJ2-1	CASSAGLVRARPYNEQFF	TGTGCCAGTAGTGCGGGACTAGTCCGGGCCAGGCCCTACAATGAGCAGTTCTTC
TRBD2	15	.	TRBV27	TRBJ2-5	CASTELLSGGGTQYF	TGTGCCAGCACCGAACTCCTTAGCGGGGGTGGGACCCAGTACTTC
TRBD1	14	.	TRBV6-6	TRBJ1-5	CASQGTDSNQPQHF	TGTGCCAGCCAAGGGACAGATAGCAATCAGCCCCAGCATTTT
TRBD1	15	few	TRBV9	TRBJ1-1	CASSVGTGPGTEAFF	TGTGCCAGCAGCGTAGGGACAGGCCCAGGCACTGAAGCTTTCTTT
TRBD1	14	.	TRBV7-2	TRBJ2-7	CASRIDRGRYEQYF	TGTGCCAGCAGGATAGACAGGGGGAGGTACGAGCAGTACTTC
.	12	once	TRBV21-1	TRBJ2-7	CASSTGGYEQYF	TGTGCCAGCAGCACAGGGGGGTACGAGCAGTACTTC
.	16	.	TRBV9	TRBJ2-7	CASSVAPSGRTYEQYF	TGTGCCAGCAGCGTAGCTCCCAGCGGGCGAACCTACGAGCAGTACTTC
.	12	many	TRBV4-3	TRBJ2-1	CASSSAGPEQFF	TGCGCCAGCAGCTCAGCGGGCCCTGAGCAGTTCTTC
.	17	.	TRBV28	TRBJ1-4	CASSSLGRGVNNEKLFF	TGTGCCAGCAGTTCCCTTGGAAGGGGCGTTAATAATGAAAAACTGTTTTTT
.	13	.	TRBV27	TRBJ1-1	CASRGRLNTEAFF	TGTGCCAGCAGAGGCAGGTTGAACACTGAAGCTTTCTTT
.	14	.	TRBV27	TRBJ2-5	CASSTGWGKETQYF	TGTGCCAGCAGTACAGGGTGGGGGAAAGAGACCCAGTACTTC
TRBD2	15	.	TRBV6-6	TRBJ2-5	CASSFQGLAEETQYF	TGTGCCAGCAGTTTTCAGGGACTAGCGGAAGAGACCCAGTACTTC
TRBD1	15	.	TRBV3-1/TRBV3-2	TRBJ1-1	CASSLRDRGHTEAFF	TGTGCCAGCAGCCTCCGGGACAGGGGGCACACTGAAGCTTTCTTT
.	15	.	TRBV4-3	TRBJ1-2	CASSQDPGTSYGYTF	TGCGCCAGCAGCCAAGACCCGGGGACAAGCTATGGCTACACCTTC
.	15	once	TRBV3-1/TRBV3-2	TRBJ1-4	CASSQDAGPNGKLFF	TGTGCCAGCAGCCAAGATGCGGGTCCCAATGGAAAACTGTTTTTT
.	14	.	TRBV10-2	TRBJ2-5	CASSESGLRETQYF	TGCGCCAGCAGTGAATCGGGACTGCGGGAGACCCAGTACTTC
TRBD1	14	once	TRBV6-5	TRBJ1-1	CASRDLTGVTEAFF	TGTGCCAGCAGGGATCTAACAGGGGTAACTGAAGCTTTCTTT
TRBD1	16	few	TRBV4-1	TRBJ1-5	CASSLRDRGINQPQHF	TGCGCCAGCAGCCTCCGGGACAGGGGCATCAATCAGCCCCAGCATTTT
.	14	.	TRBV6-2/TRBV6-3	TRBJ2-1	CASSDRRGGNEQFF	TGTGCCAGCAGTGACCGGAGGGGGGGCAATGAGCAGTTCTTC
TRBD1	15	.	TRBV7-9	TRBJ2-7	CASSSGQGYSYEQYF	TGTGCCAGCAGCTCCGGACAGGGTTATTCCTACGAGCAGTACTTC
TRBD1	16	.	TRBV4-1	TRBJ1-5	CASSYAGQGALGPQHF	TGCGCCAGCAGCTACGCGGGGCAGGGGGCTTTAGGGCCCCAGCATTTT
.	16	once	TRBV5-6	TRBJ1-5	CASSLNGGTLNQPQHF	TGTGCCAGCAGCTTGAACGGCGGAACCCTGAATCAGCCCCAGCATTTT
.	15	.	TRBV29-1	TRBJ1-1	CSVVGAGGRNTEAFF	TGCAGCGTTGTTGGTGCGGGGGGCAGAAACACTGAAGCTTTCTTT
.	15	few	TRBV4-3	TRBJ1-5	CASSQVVRGNQPQHF	TGCGCCAGCAGCCAAGTCGTAAGAGGCAATCAGCCCCAGCATTTT
.	16	.	TRBV7-2	TRBJ1-2	CASSPGPIQGNYGYTF	TGTGCCAGCAGCCCAGGGCCTATACAAGGCAACTATGGCTACACCTTC
TRBD2	16	.	TRBV18	TRBJ2-5	CASSPPLAGGQETQYF	TGTGCCAGCTCACCACCCCTAGCGGGGGGGCAAGAGACCCAGTACTTC